This note documents a single T cell receptor (beta chain) sequence. Its specificity is not known. TCRdb keeps only in-frame clones here, not all; method: immunoSEQ multiplex PCR. The table lists some 120,000 clones, around 92% of them singletons. Deletions cut 0 bases from V and 3 bases from J, with 11 bases between. Germline V gene lookup returns CDR1 ENHRY and CDR2 SYGVKD. The CDR3 contains 15 residues. These data are taken from a study of cytomegalovirus exposure and HLA in healthy donors. Notes on the study in general: Specificity of three CMV-associated chains for CMV antigens was verified in vitro.

Sequencing was done on a sample of PBMCs. This receptor was identified in a man aged 30-40 years in good health and CMV-seronegative. This chain links TRBV10-3 with TRBJ2-5, with a weak D call TRBD2 (6 bases). CDR3 in amino acids: CAISESEGTEETQYF. The DNA of the CDR3 is TGTGCCATCAGTGAGTCGGAGGGGACCGAAGAGACCCAGTACTTC.